These 16 T cell receptor beta chains were all obtained from the same sample, sequenced in a study of technical replicates of blood from a handful of donors. Libraries were prepared by immunoSEQ multiplex PCR; TCRdb keeps only in-frame clonotypes and omits some of them. The table lists some 87,000 clones, approximately 96% of them singletons, with just over 0.3% in the top ten. The sample comprised T cells isolated from PBMCs. The receptors derive from a human donor in good health.

This chain links TRBV2 with TRBJ2-5; D is uncertain. The germline V gene has CDR1 SNHLY and CDR2 FYNNEI. CDR3 length: 14 residues. V was cut by 3 bases and J by 5 bases, with 13 bases left in between. CDR3 protein: CASSELTTRETQYF. The CDR3 nucleotides are TGTGCCAGCAGTGAGTTGACGACCAGGGAGACCCAGTACTTC.

This rearrangement joins TRBV7-2 to TRBJ2-7; TRBD2 matches 8 bases. This CDR3 is built from 18 residues. Looked up from germline, CDR1 is SGHTA and CDR2 is FQGNSA. With 6 bases clipped from V and 5 bases from J, the junction kept 21 bases outside the gene matches. The CDR3 loop reads CASSYTPGLEPGFHEQYF. CDR3 sequence (DNA): TGTGCCAGCAGTTATACTCCGGGACTAGAACCGGGGTTCCACGAGCAGTACTTC.

CDR3 amino acids: CASNDGSSYNEQFF. DNA for the CDR3: TGTGCCAGCAACGACGGGAGCTCCTACAATGAGCAGTTCTTC. The chain links TRBV27 to TRBJ2-1; D perhaps matches TRBD2 (6 bases). In germline, CDR1 is MNHEY, CDR2 SMNVEV (reference sequence). CDR3 length equals 14 residues. Trimming removed 7 bases at V and 0 bases at J, with 10 bases between.

The gene calls are TRBV28 and TRBJ2-2, with 8 bases identical to TRBD1. Germline V gene sequence: CDR1 MDHEN, CDR2 SYDVKM. The V and J ends lost 6 bases and 1 base, in that order; junction bases with no gene match: 7. The length of the CDR3 is 16 residues. CDR3 bases: TGTGCCAGCAGGTATTCCGGGACAGGGAACACCGGGGAGCTGTTTTTT. Protein sequence: CASRYSGTGNTGELFF.

The rearrangement uses TRBV13 and TRBJ1-2, with no clear D. This CDR3 contains 13 residues. Trimming stripped 0 bases from V and 4 bases from J, with 6 bases between. CDR1 is PRHDT, CDR2 FYEKMQ, per germline (reference sequence). The CDR3 loop is CASSLGRSYGYTF. The CDR3 DNA reads TGTGCCAGCAGCTTAGGTCGCAGCTATGGCTACACCTTC.

J is TRBJ2-5 and V is TRBV28; possibly TRBD2 for D (5 bases). Trimming took 5 bases from V and 3 from J, leaving 10 bases between them. This CDR3 region has 13 residues. The germline V gene encodes CDR1 MDHEN and CDR2 SYDVKM. CDR3 nucleotide sequence: TGTGCCAGCAGTCCCGCCGGGGAAGAGACCCAGTACTTC. Translated: CASSPAGEETQYF.

The chain employs TRBV4-1 and TRBJ2-1; a possible D gene is TRBD1 (6 bases). The ends were cut back, 0 bases at V and 1 base at J, with 13 bases in the middle. The CDR3 is made up of 17 amino acids. Germline assignment: CDR1 MGHRA and CDR2 YSYEKL. The CDR3 DNA reads as TGCGCCAGCAGCCAAGAGGAACAGGGTAGGTCCTACAATGAGCAGTTCTTC. The encoded protein is CASSQEEQGRSYNEQFF.

The gene calls are TRBV2 and TRBJ2-1, with 8 positions matching TRBD2. V lost 5 bases, J lost 9 bases, and 15 bases stayed unmatched. Germline values: CDR1 SNHLY, CDR2 FYNNEI. The CDR3 extends over 16 amino acids. The chain's CDR3 is CASSPGTRSARLEQFF. The CDR3, as DNA: TGTGCCAGCAGTCCCGGGACTAGATCTGCAAGACTTGAGCAGTTCTTC. The variable domain in full, completed from reference TRBV2 and TRBJ2-1, reads EPEVTQTPSHQVTQMGQEVILRCVPISNHLYFYWYRQILGQKVEFLVSFYNNEISEKSEIFDDQFSVERPDGSNFTLKIRSTKLEDSAMYFCASSPGTRSARLEQFFGPGTRLTVL.

The chain has TRBV4-2 and TRBJ2-3; 14 positions match TRBD2. The germline CDR1 and CDR2 sequences are LGHNA and YNFKEQ. V shed 4 bases and J 1 base; nucleotides not matched to a gene: 1. The CDR3 is made up of 16 amino acids. The CDR3 DNA reads as TGTGCCAGCAGCCCGGGACTAGCGGGGGGCACAGATACGCAGTATTTT. This encodes CASSPGLAGGTDTQYF.

The gene calls are TRBV21-1 and TRBJ2-7; the table assigns TRBD2, which was not confirmed against the DNA. TRBV21-1 is assigned pseudogene status. The CDR3 loop spans 14 amino acids. As DNA, the CDR3 is TGTGCCAGCAGCAAAGTAGCGGGGAAGTACGAGCAGTACTTC. As protein: CASSKVAGKYEQYF.

V is TRBV27 and J is TRBJ1-2; 7 nucleotides agree with TRBD1. V lost 4 bases, J lost 8 bases, and 7 bases stayed unmatched. Germline V gene lookup returns CDR1 MNHEY and CDR2 SMNVEV (reference sequence). The CDR3 covers 13 residues. This CDR3 reads CASSYLQGRGYTF. CDR3 bases: TGTGCCAGCAGTTACTTACAGGGGAGAGGCTACACCTTC.

The chain carries TRBV11-2 and TRBJ2-3; 7 bases agree with TRBD2. The CDR3 length is 17 residues. Germline assignment: CDR1 SGHAT and CDR2 FQNNGV. V dropped 0 bases and J dropped 4; count of bases not matched to a gene: 10. CDR3 coding DNA: TGTGCCAGCAGCTTAGATAATTGGCGGGAGTTGTCAGATACGCAGTATTTT. Protein sequence: CASSLDNWRELSDTQYF.

V usage is TRBV5-6 and J usage is TRBJ1-4; tentatively, D is TRBD1 (6 bases). The V gene's germline CDR1 is SGHDT and CDR2 YYEEEE. The CDR3 is 15 residues long. V was clipped by 4 bases and J by 7 bases, with 17 bases between them. DNA for the CDR3: TGTGCCAGCAGCCTATTGGAGGAAGGGGGTGAAAAACTGTTTTTT. This encodes CASSLLEEGGEKLFF.

The CDR3 bases are TGCGCCAGCAGCCAGGGGGGACAGGAAGCTTTCTTT. Residues: CASSQGGQEAFF. The chain has TRBV4-1 and TRBJ1-1, with 7 bases matching TRBD1. Looked up from germline, CDR1 is MGHRA and CDR2 is YSYEKL. There are 12 residues in the CDR3. J was trimmed by 8 bases and V by 3 bases; bases with no gene match: 3.

This chain connects TRBV7-3 to TRBJ2-2; D perhaps matches TRBD1 (6 bases). V dropped 5 bases and J dropped 4 bases, with 11 bases sitting between them. The CDR3 sequence is 14 residues long. The germline CDR1 and CDR2 sequences are SGHTA and FQGTGA. CDR3 nucleotide sequence: TGTGCCAGCAGCCCCCGGACAGTCACCGGGGAGCTGTTTTTT. Amino acids: CASSPRTVTGELFF.

V usage is TRBV6-5 and J usage is TRBJ2-7; the D gene is possibly TRBD1 (6 bases). V was pared by 4 bases and J by 3 bases, with 10 bases between. Germline CDR1 MNHEY, CDR2 SVGAGI. The CDR3 has 13 amino acids. The chain's CDR3 is CASSLGAIYEQYF. As DNA, the CDR3 is TGTGCCAGCAGTTTGGGGGCCATCTACGAGCAGTACTTC.